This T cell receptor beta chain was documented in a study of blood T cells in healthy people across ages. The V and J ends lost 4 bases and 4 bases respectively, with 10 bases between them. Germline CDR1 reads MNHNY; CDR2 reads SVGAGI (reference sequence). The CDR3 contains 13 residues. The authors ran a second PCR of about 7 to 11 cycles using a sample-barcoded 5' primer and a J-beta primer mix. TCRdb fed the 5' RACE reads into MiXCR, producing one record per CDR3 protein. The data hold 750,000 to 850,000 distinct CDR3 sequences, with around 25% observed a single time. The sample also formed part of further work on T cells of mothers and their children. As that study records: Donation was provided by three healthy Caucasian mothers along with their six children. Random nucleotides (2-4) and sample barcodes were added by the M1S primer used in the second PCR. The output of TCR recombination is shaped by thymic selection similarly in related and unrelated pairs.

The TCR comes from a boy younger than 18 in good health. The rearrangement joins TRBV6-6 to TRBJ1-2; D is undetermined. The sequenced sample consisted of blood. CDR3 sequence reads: CASSSLLRYGYTF. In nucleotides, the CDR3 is TGTGCCAGCAGTTCCCTTTTACGCTATGGCTACACCTTC.